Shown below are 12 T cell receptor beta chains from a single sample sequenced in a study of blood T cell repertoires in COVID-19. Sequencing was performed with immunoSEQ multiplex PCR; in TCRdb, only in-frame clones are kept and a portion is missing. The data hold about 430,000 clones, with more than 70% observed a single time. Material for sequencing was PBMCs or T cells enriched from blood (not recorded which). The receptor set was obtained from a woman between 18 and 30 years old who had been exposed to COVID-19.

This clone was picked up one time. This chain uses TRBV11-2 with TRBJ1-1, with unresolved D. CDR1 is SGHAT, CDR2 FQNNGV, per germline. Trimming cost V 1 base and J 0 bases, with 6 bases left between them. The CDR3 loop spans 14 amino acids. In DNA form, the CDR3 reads TGTGCCAGCAGCTTAGGCGGGGTGAACACTGAAGCTTTCTTT. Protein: CASSLGGVNTEAFF.

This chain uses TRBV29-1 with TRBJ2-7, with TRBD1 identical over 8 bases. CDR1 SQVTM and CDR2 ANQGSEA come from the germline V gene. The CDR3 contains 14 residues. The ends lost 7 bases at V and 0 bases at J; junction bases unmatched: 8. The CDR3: CSARGQESSYEQYF. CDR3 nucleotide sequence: TGCAGCGCCAGGGGACAGGAGAGCTCCTACGAGCAGTACTTC.

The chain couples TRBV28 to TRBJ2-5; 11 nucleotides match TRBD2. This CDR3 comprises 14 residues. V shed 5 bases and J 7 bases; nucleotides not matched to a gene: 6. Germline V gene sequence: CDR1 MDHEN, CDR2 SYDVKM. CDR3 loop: CASSRLAGKGTQYF. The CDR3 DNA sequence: TGTGCCAGCAGTAGACTAGCGGGAAAGGGGACCCAGTACTTC.

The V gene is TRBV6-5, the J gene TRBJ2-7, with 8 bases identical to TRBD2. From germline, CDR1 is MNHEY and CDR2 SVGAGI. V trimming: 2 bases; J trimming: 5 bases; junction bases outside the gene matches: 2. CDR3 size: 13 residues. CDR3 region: CASSYLTSDEQYF. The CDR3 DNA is TGTGCCAGCAGTTACCTGACTAGCGACGAGCAGTACTTC.

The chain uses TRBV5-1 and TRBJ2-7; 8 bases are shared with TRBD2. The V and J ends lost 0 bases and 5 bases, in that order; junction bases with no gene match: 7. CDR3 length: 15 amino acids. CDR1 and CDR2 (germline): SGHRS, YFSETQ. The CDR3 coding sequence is TGCGCCAGCAGCTTGGCGGCGGGAGGCATGGACGAGCAGTACTTC. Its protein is CASSLAAGGMDEQYF.

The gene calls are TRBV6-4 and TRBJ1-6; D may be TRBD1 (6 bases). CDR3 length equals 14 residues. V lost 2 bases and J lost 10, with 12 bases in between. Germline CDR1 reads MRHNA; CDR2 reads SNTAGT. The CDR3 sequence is CASSDGGRASPLHF. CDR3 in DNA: TGTGCCAGCAGTGACGGGGGCAGGGCCTCACCCCTCCACTTT.

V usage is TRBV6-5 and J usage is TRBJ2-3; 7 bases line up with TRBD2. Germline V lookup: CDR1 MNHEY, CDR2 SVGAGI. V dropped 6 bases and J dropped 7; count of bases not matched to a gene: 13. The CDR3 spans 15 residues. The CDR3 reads CASSRREGGKNTQYF. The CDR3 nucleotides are TGTGCCAGCAGCCGCAGGGAGGGAGGGAAAAATACGCAGTATTTT.

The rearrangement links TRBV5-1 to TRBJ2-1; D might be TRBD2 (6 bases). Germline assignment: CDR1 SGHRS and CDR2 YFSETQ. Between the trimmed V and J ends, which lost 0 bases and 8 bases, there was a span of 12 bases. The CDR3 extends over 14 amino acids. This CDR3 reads CASSLVGSGYEQFF. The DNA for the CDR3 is TGCGCCAGCAGCTTGGTCGGGAGCGGTTATGAGCAGTTCTTC. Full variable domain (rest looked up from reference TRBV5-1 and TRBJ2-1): KAGVTQTPRYLIKTRGQQVTLSCSPISGHRSVSWYQQTPGQGLQFLFEYFSETQRNKGNFPGRFSGRQFSNSRSEMNVSTLELGDSALYLCASSLVGSGYEQFFGPGTRLTVL.

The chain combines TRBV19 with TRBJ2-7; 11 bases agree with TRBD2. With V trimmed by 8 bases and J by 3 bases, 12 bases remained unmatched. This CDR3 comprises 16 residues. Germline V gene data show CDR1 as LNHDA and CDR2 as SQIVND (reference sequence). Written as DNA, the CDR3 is TGTGCCAGTTCTCCCCTGTGGACTAGCGGGTACTACGAGCAGTACTTC. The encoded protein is CASSPLWTSGYYEQYF.

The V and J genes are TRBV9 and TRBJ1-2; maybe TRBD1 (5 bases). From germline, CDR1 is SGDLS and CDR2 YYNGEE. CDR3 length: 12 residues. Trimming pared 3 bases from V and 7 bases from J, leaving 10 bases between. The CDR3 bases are TGTGCCAGCAGCGCAGGGTACCTTGGCTACACCTTC. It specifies CASSAGYLGYTF.

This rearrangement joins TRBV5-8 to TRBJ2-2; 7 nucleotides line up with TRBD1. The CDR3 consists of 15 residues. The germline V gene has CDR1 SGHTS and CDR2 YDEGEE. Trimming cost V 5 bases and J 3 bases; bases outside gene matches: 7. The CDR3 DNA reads TGTGCCAGCAGTCTTTACAGGGGCTACACCGGGGAGCTGTTTTTT. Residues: CASSLYRGYTGELFF.

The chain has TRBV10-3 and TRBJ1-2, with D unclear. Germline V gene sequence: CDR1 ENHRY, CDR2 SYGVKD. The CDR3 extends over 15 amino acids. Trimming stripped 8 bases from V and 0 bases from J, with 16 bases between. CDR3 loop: CAIGEGAGSNYGYTF. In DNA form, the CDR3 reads TGTGCCATCGGCGAGGGTGCAGGCTCTAACTATGGCTACACCTTC.